Listed below are T cell receptor beta chains from one sample, sequenced in a study of Graves' ophthalmopathy and Graves' hyperthyroidism. TCRdb re-called the multiplex PCR reads through MiXCR, storing one row per CDR3 protein. This sample has some 380,000 distinct CDR3 sequences; just over 15% occur once, and the top ten carry about 7%. Specimen: peripheral blood. These receptors were obtained from a woman under 30 with stable Graves' hyperthyroidism. CDR3s include the opening cysteine and the closing phenylalanine or tryptophan. The D gene is left open where the match is weak. Part of the rows lack a size; the others show once, few, many or a class for expanded clones.

clone size	V gene	D gene	CDR3 length	J gene	CDR3 DNA	CDR3 protein
many	TRBV12-3/TRBV12-4	.	14	TRBJ1-2	TGTGCCAGCAGCCCACAGGGAATCAGCTATGGCTACACCTTC	CASSPQGISYGYTF
many	TRBV20-1	TRBD2	15	TRBJ2-2	TGCAGTGCTAGCCGGGGGGAATTTGGCACCGGGGAGCTGTTTTTT	CSASRGEFGTGELFF
many	TRBV12-3/TRBV12-4	.	15	TRBJ1-2	TGTGCCAGCAGTTTAGGGTCACAAGGGCTCTATGGCTACACCTTC	CASSLGSQGLYGYTF
many	TRBV6-5	.	15	TRBJ2-7	TGTGCCAGCAGTTACCTTACAAAAAGGAACTACGAGCAGTACTTC	CASSYLTKRNYEQYF
few	TRBV20-1	TRBD2	16	TRBJ2-5	TGCAGTGCTAGACCCCAGGGGGGGCTAGCGGGGGGAGCCCAGTACTTC	CSARPQGGLAGGAQYF
many	TRBV6-2/TRBV6-3	.	16	TRBJ1-5	TGTGCCAGCAGTTATCCGGGACAACTAGGAGGGCAGCCCCAGCATTTT	CASSYPGQLGGQPQHF
many	TRBV29-1	.	14	TRBJ1-1	TGCAGCGTTAGGAGGGGCGGAGAGGACACTGAAGCTTTCTTT	CSVRRGGEDTEAFF
few	TRBV20-1	.	11	TRBJ1-4	TGCAGTTCCTTAAAGGGGGAAAAACTGTTTTTT	CSSLKGEKLFF
many	TRBV6-2/TRBV6-3	.	13	TRBJ2-5	TGTGCCAGCAGATACGACGGAGAAGAGACCCAGTACTTC	CASRYDGEETQYF
.	TRBV18	.	16	TRBJ1-2	TGTGCCAGCTCACTGTACGGGACGTCGGGGGGGTATGGCTACACCTTC	CASSLYGTSGGYGYTF
many	TRBV19	.	13	TRBJ2-2	TGTGCCAGTAGTATGGGTTTGACAGGGGAGCTGTTTTTT	CASSMGLTGELFF
.	TRBV9	.	14	TRBJ2-3	TGTGCCAGCAGCCCCCAGGAAGCCACAGATACGCAGTATTTT	CASSPQEATDTQYF
many	TRBV7-8	.	15	TRBJ2-7	TGTGCCAGCAGCTCTGGTATCGGACGGTCCTACGAGCAGTACTTC	CASSSGIGRSYEQYF
.	TRBV5-1	TRBD1	16	TRBJ1-2	TGCGCCAGCAGCTTGCTTACCGGGACAGGGGGGACTGGCTACACCTTC	CASSLLTGTGGTGYTF
many	TRBV5-1	.	12	TRBJ1-2	TGCGCCAGCAGCTTGGCCAGTTATGGCTACACCTTC	CASSLASYGYTF
many	TRBV12-5	.	14	TRBJ1-5	TGTGCTAGCCCACAGGACCCTAGCAATCAGCCCCAGCATTTT	CASPQDPSNQPQHF
many	TRBV12-3/TRBV12-4	TRBD1	15	TRBJ1-6	TGTGCCAGCAGACAGGGGGCGCTGGGTGGTTCACCCCTCCACTTT	CASRQGALGGSPLHF
many	TRBV12-5	.	17	TRBJ1-5	TGTGCTAGTGGTTTGGCCCTGGGGGCAGGGAGCAATCAGCCCCAGCATTTT	CASGLALGAGSNQPQHF
.	TRBV4-1	.	16	TRBJ1-5	TGCGCCAGCAGCCAAGATCCAGGGTCGAGCAATCAGCCCCAGCATTTT	CASSQDPGSSNQPQHF
few	TRBV6-5	.	16	TRBJ1-6	TGTGCCAGCAGTTACATGCGGTCGGCGTATAATTCACCCCTCCACTTT	CASSYMRSAYNSPLHF
many	TRBV27	TRBD2	16	TRBJ2-5	TGTGCCAGCAGTTTAGGAGGGGGACTAGCGCGGAGGACCCAGTACTTC	CASSLGGGLARRTQYF
few	TRBV18	.	12	TRBJ2-5	TGTGCCAGCTCACCAGGATGGGAATTTACATCCTTC	CASSPGWEFTSF
many	TRBV7-3	.	13	TRBJ2-5	TGTGCCAGCAGCAAGAGGGAGTGGGAGACCCAGTACTTC	CASSKREWETQYF
.	TRBV9	TRBD1	15	TRBJ1-2	TGTGCCAGCAGCACTGGACAGGGGACCGACTATGGCTACACCTTC	CASSTGQGTDYGYTF
few	TRBV20-1	TRBD1	16	TRBJ1-3	TGCAGTGCTAGAGATCGTCGTTCAGGGGGCGGAAACACCATATATTTT	CSARDRRSGGGNTIYF
many	TRBV14	.	14	TRBJ1-2	TGTGCCAGCAGCCACGACCGCGACAGTCCTGGCTACACCTTC	CASSHDRDSPGYTF
many	TRBV27	.	18	TRBJ2-7	TGTGCCAGCAGCCTTCTTCCCGCTTACAGGACGAGCTCCTACGAGCAGTACTTC	CASSLLPAYRTSSYEQYF
few	TRBV12-3/TRBV12-4	TRBD1	14	TRBJ1-2	TGTGCCAGCAGTTTCGGGACAGACTTCTATGGCTACACCTTC	CASSFGTDFYGYTF
few	TRBV5-1	TRBD1	16	TRBJ2-1	TGCGCCAGCAGCACAGCCGGGACAGGCACCTACAATGAGCAGTTCTTC	CASSTAGTGTYNEQFF
many	TRBV6-1	TRBD1	13	TRBJ1-2	TGTGCCAGCAGTGAAGGACAGGGCTTAGAACGGTCCTTC	CASSEGQGLERSF
many	TRBV7-9	.	12	TRBJ1-2	TGTGCCAGCAGACAAACGGTCTATGGCTACACCTTC	CASRQTVYGYTF
many	TRBV10-3	.	13	TRBJ2-7	TGTGCCATCGGGAGGACCCCAGTAGAGGAGCAGTACTTC	CAIGRTPVEEQYF
many	TRBV11-2	.	13	TRBJ2-5	TGTGCCAGCAGCTTAGATAGGTCCGGCCTCCAGTACTTC	CASSLDRSGLQYF
.	TRBV2	.	12	TRBJ1-2	TGTGCCAGCACAGGGTATAACTATGGCTACACCTTC	CASTGYNYGYTF
few	TRBV4-1	.	17	TRBJ1-1	TGCGCCAGCAGCCAAGACGAGGGGATACCGGCCGGGACTGAAGCTTTCTTT	CASSQDEGIPAGTEAFF
many	TRBV20-1	.	15	TRBJ1-1	TGCAGTGCTAGACGAAATTGGGGTTTGGCCACTGAAGCTTTCTTT	CSARRNWGLATEAFF
many	TRBV2	.	13	TRBJ1-2	TGTGCCAGCACCCAGGGGCCCGCCTATGGCTACACCTTC	CASTQGPAYGYTF
many	TRBV5-1	TRBD1	16	TRBJ2-7	TGCGCCAGCAGTTTGGGAAGGACAGGGTTAATCGACGAGCAGTACTTC	CASSLGRTGLIDEQYF
few	TRBV20-1	.	11	TRBJ2-4	TGCAGTCCGGGGTTTGGGGACATTAAGTACTTC	CSPGFGDIKYF
.	TRBV18	.	14	TRBJ1-5	TGTGCCAGCTCACCGGTAGGAGTCGGTCAGCCCCAGCATTTT	CASSPVGVGQPQHF
few	TRBV19	.	12	TRBJ1-6	TGTGCCAGTAGTGCAGTGAATTCACCCCTCCACTTT	CASSAVNSPLHF
.	TRBV20-1	TRBD2	19	TRBJ2-5	TGCAGTGCTAGGCCTCAGGGACTAGCGGGAGGGATATACCAAGAGACCCAGTACTTC	CSARPQGLAGGIYQETQYF
few	TRBV20-1	TRBD1	13	TRBJ2-5	TGCAGTGCTCGGGACAGGGGTTTTGTGACCCAGTACTTC	CSARDRGFVTQYF
few	TRBV25-1	.	12	TRBJ1-2	TGTGCCAGCAGACAGGACGGTTCGGGCTACACCTTC	CASRQDGSGYTF
few	TRBV7-3	TRBD2	15	TRBJ2-2	TGTGCCAGCAGCCTTAGCGGGGGGGGCCCCGGGGAGCTGTTTTTT	CASSLSGGGPGELFF
many	TRBV6-2/TRBV6-3	TRBD2	19	TRBJ2-2	TGTGCCAGCAGTTACTCGATCCTAGCGGGGGGGCCGAACACCGGGGAGCTGTTTTTT	CASSYSILAGGPNTGELFF
many	TRBV6-1	.	13	TRBJ2-5	TGTGCCAGCAGCCAGGGAGTGAGAGAGACCCAGTACTTC	CASSQGVRETQYF
.	TRBV5-5	.	15	TRBJ1-1	TGTGCCAGCAGCTTGAAGGGTTGGGGGAACACTGAAGCTTTCTTT	CASSLKGWGNTEAFF
.	TRBV19	.	12	TRBJ1-6	TGTGCCAGTAGTTACCGGGCCCGTCACCTCCACTTT	CASSYRARHLHF
many	TRBV6-2/TRBV6-3	.	14	TRBJ2-7	TGTGCCAGCAGTTACTCGTATGGGGGAAACGAGCAGTACTTC	CASSYSYGGNEQYF
many	TRBV12-3/TRBV12-4	.	14	TRBJ1-5	TGTGCCAGCAGTTCGGACGTAACACATCAGCCCCAGCATTTT	CASSSDVTHQPQHF
many	TRBV6-1	TRBD1	16	TRBJ1-5	TGTGCCAGCAGGGATTTGGGACAGGGTCAGGGTCAGCCCCAGCATTTT	CASRDLGQGQGQPQHF
many	TRBV6-5	TRBD1	14	TRBJ2-5	TGTGCCAGCAGTTCCGGGACAGATCAAGAGACCCAGTACTTC	CASSSGTDQETQYF
few	TRBV12-3/TRBV12-4	.	12	TRBJ1-2	TGTGTCAGCACACTTCCGGGGAATGGCTACACCTTC	CVSTLPGNGYTF
many	TRBV28	.	14	TRBJ1-2	TGTGCCAGCAGTTTCAACGAGGGGGGGCGCGGTGGGACCTTC	CASSFNEGGRGGTF